This T cell receptor (beta chain) was sequenced during a study of OX40 agonist ivuxolimab in advanced cancers. Clones were sequenced by immunoSEQ multiplex PCR, and TCRdb holds only the in-frame ones, with some missing. The data contain 3,500 or so clones, around 80% of them singletons. Germline V gene lookup returns CDR1 LNHDA and CDR2 SQIVND (reference sequence). This CDR3 has 14 residues. V shed 3 bases, J shed 0 bases, and the junction held 1 base outside the gene matches. This clone has a single count. This sequence joins TRBV19 and TRBJ2-5; 7 bases line up with TRBD1. The source is an adult with an advanced solid tumor such as melanoma, head and neck, liver or kidney cancer. Sequences were derived from CD4+ or CD8+ T cells sorted from blood, sampled in a trial of the OX40 agonist ivuxolimab. The CDR3: CASSMTGYQETQYF. In DNA, the CDR3 is TGTGCCAGTAGTATGACAGGGTACCAAGAGACCCAGTACTTC.